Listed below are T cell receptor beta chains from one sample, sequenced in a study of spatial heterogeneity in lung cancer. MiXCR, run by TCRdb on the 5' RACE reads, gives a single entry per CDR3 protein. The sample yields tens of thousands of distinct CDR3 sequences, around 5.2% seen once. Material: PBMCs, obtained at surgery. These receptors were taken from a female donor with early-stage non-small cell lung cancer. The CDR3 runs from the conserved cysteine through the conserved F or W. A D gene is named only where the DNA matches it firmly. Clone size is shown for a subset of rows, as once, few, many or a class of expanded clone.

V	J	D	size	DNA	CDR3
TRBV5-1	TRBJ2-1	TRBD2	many	TGCGCCAGCAGCTTAACCCTAGCGGGGGGGACCAATGAGCAGTTCTTC	CASSLTLAGGTNEQFF
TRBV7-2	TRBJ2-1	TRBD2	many	TGTGCCAGCACCGTGGGACTACCCTCCTACAATGAGCAGTTCTTC	CASTVGLPSYNEQFF
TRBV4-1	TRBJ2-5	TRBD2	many	TGCGCCAGCAGCCAAGTGGGACTAGCGCGAGAGACCCAGTACTTC	CASSQVGLARETQYF
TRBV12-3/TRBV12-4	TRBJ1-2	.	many	TGTGCCAGCAGTTTAGGCTGGGTCTCGGAGGGCTACACCTTC	CASSLGWVSEGYTF
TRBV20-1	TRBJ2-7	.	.	TGCAGTGCTAGGGGCAATCAGCAGTACTTC	CSARGNQQYF
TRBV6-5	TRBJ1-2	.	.	TGTGCCAGCAGTTACGGCTCCGGGGGCTACACCTTC	CASSYGSGGYTF
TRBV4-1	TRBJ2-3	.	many	TGCGCCAGCAGCCAAGAAAAGGGGGGTAGCACAGATACGCAGTATTTT	CASSQEKGGSTDTQYF
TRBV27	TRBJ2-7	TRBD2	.	TGTGCCAGCAGTTGGGGACTAGCGGGGGGGTACGAGCAGTACTTC	CASSWGLAGGYEQYF
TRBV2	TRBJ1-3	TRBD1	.	TGTGCCAGCAGTTCCAGGGGGCTAGGTGGAAACACCATATATTTT	CASSSRGLGGNTIYF
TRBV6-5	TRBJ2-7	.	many	TGTGCCAGCAGCGACGGGACGGGGGTCCGCGTGCAGTACTTC	CASSDGTGVRVQYF
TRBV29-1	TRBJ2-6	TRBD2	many	TGCAGCGTTAGGCTAGCGGGGGGGCCTGGGGCCAACGTCCTGACTTTC	CSVRLAGGPGANVLTF
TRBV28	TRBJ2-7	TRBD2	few	TGTGCCAGCAGTTTATTAGGTTGGGGGGGCTCCTACGAGCAGTACTTC	CASSLLGWGGSYEQYF
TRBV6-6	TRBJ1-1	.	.	TGTGCCAGCAGCCCCCCAGGGTACACTGAAGCTTTCTTT	CASSPPGYTEAFF
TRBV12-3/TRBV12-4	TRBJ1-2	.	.	TGTGCCAGCAGTTCTGGACGGGGCTACACCTTC	CASSSGRGYTF
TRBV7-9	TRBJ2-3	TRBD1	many	TGTGCCAGCAGCCCACCAAGGACAGGGCCTAGCACAGATACGCAGTATTTT	CASSPPRTGPSTDTQYF
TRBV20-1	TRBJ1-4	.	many	TGCAGTGTCGCCGGGAAAGCTAATGAAAAACTGTTTTTT	CSVAGKANEKLFF
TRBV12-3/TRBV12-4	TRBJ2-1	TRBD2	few	TGTGCCAGCAGTCTAGCGGGGGGGATGTACAATGAGCAGTTCTTC	CASSLAGGMYNEQFF
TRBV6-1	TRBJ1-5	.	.	TGTGCCAGCAGACTTGTACTATATAGCAATCAGCCCCAGCATTTT	CASRLVLYSNQPQHF
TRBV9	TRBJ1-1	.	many	TGTGCCAGCAGCGTAGGACAGCGGACTGAAGCTTTCTTT	CASSVGQRTEAFF
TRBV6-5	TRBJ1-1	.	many	TGTGCCAGCAGTTACTTGGGGCCGAAGACTGAAGCTTTCTTT	CASSYLGPKTEAFF
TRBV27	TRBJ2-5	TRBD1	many	TGTGCCAGCAGTACCCCTAGGACAGGGGGAGAGACCCAGTACTTC	CASSTPRTGGETQYF
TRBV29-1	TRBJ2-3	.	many	TGCAGCGTTGACTTTCCCGGGTCCACCGACACAGATACGCAGTATTTT	CSVDFPGSTDTDTQYF
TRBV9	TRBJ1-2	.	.	TGTGCCAGCAGCCTCGGCGAGGGGGGTCACTATGGCTACACCTTC	CASSLGEGGHYGYTF
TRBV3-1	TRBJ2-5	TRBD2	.	TGTGCCAGCAGCCCAAGATCGACTAGCGGGGGGAAAGAGACCCAGTACTTC	CASSPRSTSGGKETQYF
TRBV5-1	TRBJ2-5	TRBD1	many	TGCGCCAGCACCTACGGGGCAGGGGGCCAAGAGACCCAGTACTTC	CASTYGAGGQETQYF
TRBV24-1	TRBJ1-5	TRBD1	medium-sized	TGTGCCACCAGTGCCGGGACAGGGGGCTTTCGCAATCAGCCCCAGCATTTT	CATSAGTGGFRNQPQHF
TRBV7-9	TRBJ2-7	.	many	TGTGCCAGCAGCCGCCCGGCAGAGACCTACGAGCAGTACTTC	CASSRPAETYEQYF
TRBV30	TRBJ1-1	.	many	TGTGCCTGGACCCTCGGACTGAACACTGAAGCTTTCTTT	CAWTLGLNTEAFF
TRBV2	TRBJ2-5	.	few	TGTGCCAGCAGTGAAAATCCGGGGCGACGCGGAGAGACCCAGTACTTC	CASSENPGRRGETQYF
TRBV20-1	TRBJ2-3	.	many	TGCAGTGCCGACAACGCGGGCGGCACAGATACGCAGTATTTT	CSADNAGGTDTQYF
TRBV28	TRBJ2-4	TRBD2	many	TGTGCCAGCGGATTAGCGGGGGGGCGCACGGGCATTCAGTACTTC	CASGLAGGRTGIQYF
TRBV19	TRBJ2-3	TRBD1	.	TGTGCCAGTAGGGACAGGGGGCATGGCGATACGCAGTATTTT	CASRDRGHGDTQYF
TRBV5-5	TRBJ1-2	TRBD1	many	TGTGCCAGCAGACGAATCGGACAGGACTATGGCTACACCTTC	CASRRIGQDYGYTF
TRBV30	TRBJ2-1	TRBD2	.	TGTGCCTGGAGTGTAAGGTCCCTAGCGGGGCACAATGAGCAGTTCTTC	CAWSVRSLAGHNEQFF
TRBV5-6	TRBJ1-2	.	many	TGTGCCAGCAGCTTGATCAGGGCAGCCAATGGCTACACCTTC	CASSLIRAANGYTF
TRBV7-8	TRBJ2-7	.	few	TGTGCCAGCAGCTTAGTTGGCAGTCTCTCTTACGAGCAGTACTTC	CASSLVGSLSYEQYF
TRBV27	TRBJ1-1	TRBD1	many	TGTGCCAGCAGAGACATCGACAGGGGCACTGAAGCTTTCTTT	CASRDIDRGTEAFF
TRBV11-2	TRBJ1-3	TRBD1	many	TGTGCCAGCAGCTTAATACAGGGGGCCGGAAACACCATATATTTT	CASSLIQGAGNTIYF
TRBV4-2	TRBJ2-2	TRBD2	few	TGTGCCAGCAGCCAAGCGGGACTAGCGGGGTTCACCGGGGAGCTGTTTTTT	CASSQAGLAGFTGELFF
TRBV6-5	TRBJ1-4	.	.	TGTGCCAGCAGTCCACAGGAGCGTAATGAAAAACTGTTTTTT	CASSPQERNEKLFF
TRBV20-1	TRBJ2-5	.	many	TGCAGTGCTATGAGGGAAGAGACCCAGTACTTC	CSAMREETQYF
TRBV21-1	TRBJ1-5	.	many	TGTGCCAGCAGAGGGCAGGGCGAACAGCCCCAGCATTTT	CASRGQGEQPQHF
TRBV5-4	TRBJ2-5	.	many	TGTGCCAGCAGCCCTATTGGACGGATCCAAGAGACCCAGTACTTC	CASSPIGRIQETQYF
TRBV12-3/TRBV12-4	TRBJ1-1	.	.	TGTGCCAGCAGTCTCCCCAGATATGAAGCTTTCTTT	CASSLPRYEAFF
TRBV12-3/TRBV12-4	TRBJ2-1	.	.	TGTGCCAGCAGTTCACCTGGGCCAGGGAAGCAGTTCTTC	CASSSPGPGKQFF
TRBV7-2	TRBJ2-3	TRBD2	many	TGTGCCAGCAGCTTAGGGCGGGGGGCCTACACAGATACGCAGTATTTT	CASSLGRGAYTDTQYF
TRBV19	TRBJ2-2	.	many	TGTGCCAGTTCGGTCGGACAGACGAACACCGGGGAGCTGTTTTTT	CASSVGQTNTGELFF
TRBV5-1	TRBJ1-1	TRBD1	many	TGCGCCAGCAGCTTTCAGGGGGAGGACACTGAAGCTTTCTTT	CASSFQGEDTEAFF
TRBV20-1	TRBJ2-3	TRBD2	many	TGCAGTGCCCGTGACCGCGGGGGAGCGGGGGAGACAGATACGCAGTATTTT	CSARDRGGAGETDTQYF
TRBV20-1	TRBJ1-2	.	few	TGCAGTGCTAGTTTAGGAGGGGTCGGCGCGAAGACCTCCTATGGCTACACCTTC	CSASLGGVGAKTSYGYTF
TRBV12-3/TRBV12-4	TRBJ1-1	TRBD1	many	TGTGCCAGCAGTGCACGACATACAGGGGCCCCTGAAGCTTTCTTT	CASSARHTGAPEAFF
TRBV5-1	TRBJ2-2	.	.	TGCGCCAGCAGCCTAGCCTCAGCCTCACGAGGCGGGGAGCTGTTTTTT	CASSLASASRGGELFF
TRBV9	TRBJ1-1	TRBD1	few	TGTGCCAGCAGCGCGCAGGGGGCAGGCGCTGAAGCTTTCTTT	CASSAQGAGAEAFF
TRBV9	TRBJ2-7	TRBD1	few	TGTGCCAGCAGCCTCCTGGACAGGGGACACGAGCAGTACTTC	CASSLLDRGHEQYF
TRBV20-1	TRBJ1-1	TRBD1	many	TGCAGTGCCGCACAGGGGTCTCTGAACACTGAAGCTTTCTTT	CSAAQGSLNTEAFF